This record looks at one T cell receptor beta chain sequence and its context. Its target is not known. V shed 6 bases, J shed 6 bases, and the junction held 10 bases outside the gene matches. CDR3 size: 15 residues. Germline-derived CDR1 and CDR2 are MRHNA and SNTAGT. This entry is derived from a study of T cell repertoires in cytomegalovirus infection. Study-wide context: Public TCR beta signatures marked donors with CMV infection and the matching HLA. Study-wide findings and caveats: CMV-specific TCR beta clonotypes restricted by HLA-C dominated the ex vivo response.

TCRdb fed the reads into MiXCR, producing one record per CDR3 protein. The sample shows some 280,000 distinct CDR3 sequences, roughly 15% of them seen only once. Sequences were obtained from PBMCs. This sequence originates from a human donor in good health (CMV status not recorded). Some clones in this sample may be carry-over from other donors' samples. The gene calls are TRBV6-4 and TRBJ2-1, with TRBD2 matching over 8 bases. The CDR3 sequence is CASSLGLGDRNEQFF. CDR3 DNA: TGTGCCAGCAGCCTGGGACTAGGGGACCGCAATGAGCAGTTCTTC.